This T cell receptor beta chain emerged from a study of graft-versus-host responses after intestinal transplantation. For the study at large: Each recipient received anti-thymocyte globulin induction, then tacrolimus and steroids for around three years. Study-level results: Researchers found GvH clones in recipient marrow, and some showed up first in ileum or blood.

The CDR3 is 14 amino acids. The junction had 3 bases not matched to a gene; V was cut back by 3 bases and J by 4 bases. The germline gives CDR1 SGDLS, CDR2 YYNGEE. As for this clone: Its antigen is not identified.

Some clones are missing from TCRdb's copy, which holds only in-frame ones; the method was immunoSEQ multiplex PCR. The data show about 93,000 clones, 90% to 95% seen once. This receptor was taken from a human donor who received an intestinal transplant. Sequencing was performed on unstimulated CD8+ T cells sorted from spleen or lymph node cells, taken before intestinal transplant. The J gene is TRBJ1-3, the V gene TRBV9, with 8 bases lining up with TRBD1. The CDR3 DNA is TGTGCCAGCAGCGCCCCAGGGGGCGGAAACACCATATATTTT. Amino acid sequence: CASSAPGGGNTIYF.